Listed below are T cell receptor beta chains from one sample, sequenced in a study of identical twins. TCRdb re-called the 5' RACE reads through MiXCR, storing one row per CDR3 protein. The sample shows about 240,000 distinct CDR3 sequences, 10% to 15% of them seen only once. This sample was also put to use in a study of yellow fever vaccine responses in identical twins.

The sample comprised memory (CD45RO+) T cells sorted from blood. Receptors originate from a woman younger than 30 in good health. CDR3s include the opening cysteine and the closing phenylalanine or tryptophan. D genes are given only for firm matches. Size tells how often a clone was seen (once, few, many) or the class of an expanded clone, and some rows leave it out.

>TRBV6-2/TRBV6-3|many|TRBD2|TRBJ2-2
TGTGCCAGCAGTGCCCAGCGGGAATCCCCCGGGGAGCTGTTTTTT
CASSAQRESPGELFF
>TRBV2|.|.|TRBJ1-1
TGTGCCAGCAGTGAAGGGGGTAACACTGAAGCTTTCTTT
CASSEGGNTEAFF
>TRBV7-2|few|.|TRBJ2-3
TGTGCCAGCAGTTATCGAAGCGGAACCGTCACAGATACGCAGTATTTT
CASSYRSGTVTDTQYF
>TRBV6-1|few|TRBD2|TRBJ2-3
TGTGCCAGCGGTAGAAGGGCGGGGGGGGCAGATACGCAGTATTTT
CASGRRAGGADTQYF
>TRBV4-3|.|TRBD2|TRBJ2-3
TGCGCCAGCAGCCAAGAACTAGCGGGAGGATCAGATACGCAGTATTTT
CASSQELAGGSDTQYF
>TRBV6-1|many|TRBD2|TRBJ2-3
TGTGCCAGCAACCTACTAGCGGGGGGGCCGGATACGCAGTATTTT
CASNLLAGGPDTQYF
>TRBV6-2/TRBV6-3|few|TRBD2|TRBJ2-5
TGTGCCAGCAGTTACACTAGCGGGGGCCAAGAGACCCAGTACTTC
CASSYTSGGQETQYF
>TRBV16|.|TRBD1|TRBJ2-7
TGTGCCAGCAGCCAATCCCTACAGGGGTACGAGCAGTACTTC
CASSQSLQGYEQYF
>TRBV7-2|.|.|TRBJ1-2
TGTGCCAGCAGCTCACAGGGAATAGCTAACTATGGCTACACCTTC
CASSSQGIANYGYTF
>TRBV9|.|.|TRBJ1-4
TGTGCCAGCAGCCTCGGGACTTTTAATGAAAAACTGTTTTTT
CASSLGTFNEKLFF
>TRBV5-1|few|TRBD1|TRBJ2-7
TGCGCCAGCAGCCCCCAGGGGGCGGGGTACGAGCAGTACTTC
CASSPQGAGYEQYF
>TRBV28|few|TRBD1|TRBJ2-7
TGTGCCAGCAGTTCCCGACAGGGTAAATCCTACGAGCAGTACTTC
CASSSRQGKSYEQYF
>TRBV10-3|few|.|TRBJ2-5
TGTGCCATCAGTGAGGGGGGGAGCGGGCAAGAGACCCAGTACTTC
CAISEGGSGQETQYF
>TRBV11-2|.|.|TRBJ2-2
TGTGCCAGCAGTCAAAGTACGGGGGTAGCGAACACCGGGGAGCTGTTTTTT
CASSQSTGVANTGELFF
>TRBV7-9|many|TRBD1|TRBJ2-7
TGTGCCAGCAGCAACGGACAGGGTAGGAACGAGCAGTACTTC
CASSNGQGRNEQYF
>TRBV27|few|.|TRBJ1-1
TGTGCCAGCAGTTGGTACGGGGGGAACACTGAAGCTTTCTTT
CASSWYGGNTEAFF
>TRBV5-1|few|TRBD1|TRBJ2-7
TGCGCCAGCAGCTCACGGGACAGATCCTACGAGCAGTACTTC
CASSSRDRSYEQYF
>TRBV18|.|.|TRBJ2-5
TGTGCCAGCTCGCTCTACCAGGGTTCGGAGACCCAGTACTTC
CASSLYQGSETQYF
>TRBV3-1|many|TRBD2|TRBJ2-1
TGTGCCAGCAGCCAAGATGCCCCGAGCGGGGGGGCGGTTGAGCAGTTCTTC
CASSQDAPSGGAVEQFF
>TRBV4-2|.|TRBD2|TRBJ2-2
TGTGCCAGCAGCCAGCCTGGGACTAGCGGGAACACCGGGGAGCTGTTTTTT
CASSQPGTSGNTGELFF
>TRBV5-1|many|.|TRBJ2-1
TGCGCCAGTCGGAACCAGGGGAACTCCTACAATGAGCAGTTCTTC
CASRNQGNSYNEQFF
>TRBV7-9|many|TRBD2|TRBJ2-3
TGTGCCAGCAGCTTCGCGGGGGGACGGAGCACAGATACGCAGTATTTT
CASSFAGGRSTDTQYF
>TRBV29-1|few|TRBD1|TRBJ2-2
TGCAGCGTTGAAGTGGGCAGGGGGCACGGGGAGCTGTTTTTT
CSVEVGRGHGELFF
>TRBV12-3/TRBV12-4|many|.|TRBJ1-1
TGTGCCAGCAGTTTGAATGGAGTAGGAACTGAAGCTTTCTTT
CASSLNGVGTEAFF
>TRBV5-1|.|.|TRBJ2-7
TGCGCCAGCAGCTTGGGAGGATGGGGTTTGGAGCAGTACTTC
CASSLGGWGLEQYF
>TRBV3-1|.|.|TRBJ2-7
TGTGCCAGCAGCCAACGTTCCTACGAGCAGTACTTC
CASSQRSYEQYF
>TRBV5-1|many|TRBD1|TRBJ2-1
TGCGCCAGCAGCTTGGAAGACAGGGATTACAATGAGCAGTTCTTC
CASSLEDRDYNEQFF
>TRBV4-1|.|.|TRBJ2-1
TGCGCCGGTTCGACTAAAAGCGGCTTC
CAGSTKSGF
>TRBV20-1|few|.|TRBJ1-3
TGCAGTGCTGTTTCTGGAAACACCATATATTTT
CSAVSGNTIYF
>TRBV24-1|few|TRBD2|TRBJ2-3
TGTGCCACCAGTGATTCTGGACTAGGGGGCACAGATACGCAGTATTTT
CATSDSGLGGTDTQYF
>TRBV20-1|few|.|TRBJ1-2
TGCAGTGGGGAAGGAGGCATTGATGGCTACACCTTC
CSGEGGIDGYTF
>TRBV29-1|few|.|TRBJ1-3
TGCAGCGTTATAATCGGGGGAAACACCATATATTTT
CSVIIGGNTIYF
>TRBV14|.|.|TRBJ2-3
TGTGCCAGCAGCCGGGGGGGCCTTCGCGATACGCAGTATTTT
CASSRGGLRDTQYF
>TRBV28|.|TRBD2|TRBJ2-1
TGTGCGGGAGGGACTAGCCTAAATGAGCAGTTCTTC
CAGGTSLNEQFF
>TRBV4-2|.|.|TRBJ1-1
TGTGCCAGCGCCCTGACAGACACTGAAGCTTTCTTT
CASALTDTEAFF
>TRBV28|.|TRBD2|TRBJ2-5
TGTGCCACCCGGGCAGCGGGAGAGGCTCAAGAGACCCAGTACTTC
CATRAAGEAQETQYF
>TRBV23-1|many|TRBD1|TRBJ1-5
TGCGCCAGCAGTCATACCGGGTCCGGAGACAGGGCTTTGCCCCAGCATTTT
CASSHTGSGDRALPQHF
>TRBV10-3|many|.|TRBJ2-3
TGTGCCATCAGTGGAGAAGCAACGACAGATACGCAGTATTTT
CAISGEATTDTQYF
>TRBV5-1|many|TRBD1|TRBJ2-2
TGCGCCAGCAGCAACGACAGGGGCAACACCGGGGAGCTGTTTTTT
CASSNDRGNTGELFF
>TRBV28|many|.|TRBJ2-3
TGTGCCAGCAGTTTTTTGGCTGGGAACACAGATACGCAGTATTTT
CASSFLAGNTDTQYF
>TRBV7-3|many|.|TRBJ1-5
TGTGCCAGCAGCTTAACTGCGGATAGCAATCAGCCCCAGCATTTT
CASSLTADSNQPQHF